The clone carrying this T cell receptor (beta chain) occurred a few times. Antigen: not known. TCR beta CDR3 sequences were amplified from RNA transcripts. An initial round of RT-PCR targeting the TCR CDR3 relied on the HTBI primer set. A single record per CDR3 protein comes from TCRdb applying MiXCR to the multiplex PCR reads. The sample holds roughly 570,000 distinct CDR3 sequences; around 45% are singletons and the top ten take about 8.3%. The data belong to a study of T cells in Graves' hyperthyroidism and ophthalmopathy. Findings of the study overall: Stable hyperthyroidism was told apart from ophthalmopathy by a model built on 13 V-J features. Ophthalmopathy was model-predicted a median about 6 months pre-onset.

From germline, CDR1 is SQVTM and CDR2 ANQGSEA. The ends were cut back, 6 bases at V and 14 bases at J, with 31 bases in the middle. This CDR3 is 15 amino acids long. Sequenced sample: peripheral blood or thyroid tissue (not recorded which). The origin of this receptor is a woman younger than 35 with Graves' hyperthyroidism. The chain has TRBV29-1 and TRBJ1-1, with no clear D. This chain's CDR3 is CSVVYPNQFDNEQFF. CDR3 DNA: TGCAGCGTCGTATACCCCAATCAGTTCGACAATGAGCAGTTCTTT.